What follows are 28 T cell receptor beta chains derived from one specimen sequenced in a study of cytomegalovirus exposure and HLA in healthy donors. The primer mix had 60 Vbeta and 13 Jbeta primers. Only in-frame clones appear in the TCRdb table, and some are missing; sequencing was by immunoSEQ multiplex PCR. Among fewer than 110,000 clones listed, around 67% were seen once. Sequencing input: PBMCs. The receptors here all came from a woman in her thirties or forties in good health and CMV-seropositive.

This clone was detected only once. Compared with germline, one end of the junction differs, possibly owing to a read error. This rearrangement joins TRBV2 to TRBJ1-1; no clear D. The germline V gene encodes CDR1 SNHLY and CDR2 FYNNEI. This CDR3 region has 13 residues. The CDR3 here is CASSEAPPRVVPF. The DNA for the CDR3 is TGTGCCAGCAGTGAAGCGCCCCCACGGGTTGTCCCCTTT.

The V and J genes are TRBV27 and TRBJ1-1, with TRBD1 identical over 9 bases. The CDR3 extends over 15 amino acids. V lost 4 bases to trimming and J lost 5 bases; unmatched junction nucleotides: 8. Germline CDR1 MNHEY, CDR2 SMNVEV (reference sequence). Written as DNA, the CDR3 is TGTGCCAGCAGTTCTTACAGGGGGCAGTTGACTGAAGCTTTCTTT. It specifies CASSSYRGQLTEAFF.

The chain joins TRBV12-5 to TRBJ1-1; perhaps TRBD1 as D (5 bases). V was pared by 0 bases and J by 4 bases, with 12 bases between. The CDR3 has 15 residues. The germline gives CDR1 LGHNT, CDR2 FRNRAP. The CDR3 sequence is CASGLVLGGATEAFF. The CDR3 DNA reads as TGTGCTAGTGGTTTGGTTTTGGGGGGAGCCACTGAAGCTTTCTTT.

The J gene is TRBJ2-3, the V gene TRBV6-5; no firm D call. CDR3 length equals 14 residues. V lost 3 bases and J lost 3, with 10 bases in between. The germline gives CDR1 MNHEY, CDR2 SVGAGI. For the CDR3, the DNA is TGTGCCAGCAGTTATGGTTGGGCTACAGATACGCAGTATTTT. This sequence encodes CASSYGWATDTQYF.

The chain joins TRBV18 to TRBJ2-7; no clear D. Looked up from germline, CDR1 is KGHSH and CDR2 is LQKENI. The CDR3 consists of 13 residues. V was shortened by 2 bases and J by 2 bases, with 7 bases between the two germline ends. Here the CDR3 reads CASSPDGAYEQYF. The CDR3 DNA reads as TGTGCCAGCTCACCAGACGGAGCCTACGAGCAGTACTTC.

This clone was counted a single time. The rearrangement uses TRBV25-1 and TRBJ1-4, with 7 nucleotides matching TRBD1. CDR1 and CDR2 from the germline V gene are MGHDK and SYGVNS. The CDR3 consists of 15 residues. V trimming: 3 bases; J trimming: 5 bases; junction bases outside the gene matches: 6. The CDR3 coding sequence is TGTGCCAGCAGTGACGGACAGGTTCAGAATGAAAAACTGTTTTTT. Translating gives CASSDGQVQNEKLFF.

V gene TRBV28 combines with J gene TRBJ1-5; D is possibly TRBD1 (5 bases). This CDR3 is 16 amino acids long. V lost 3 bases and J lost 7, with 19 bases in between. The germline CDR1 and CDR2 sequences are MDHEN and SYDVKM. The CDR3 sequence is CASSLRGFGGRQPQHF. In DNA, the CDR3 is TGTGCCAGCAGTTTGCGGGGATTTGGGGGACGGCAGCCCCAGCATTTT.

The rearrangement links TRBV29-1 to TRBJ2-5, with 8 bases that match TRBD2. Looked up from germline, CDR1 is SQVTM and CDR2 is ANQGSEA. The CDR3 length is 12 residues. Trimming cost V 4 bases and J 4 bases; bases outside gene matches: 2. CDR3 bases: TGCAGCGTTGGCGGGGGGCGAGAGACCCAGTACTTC. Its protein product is CSVGGGRETQYF. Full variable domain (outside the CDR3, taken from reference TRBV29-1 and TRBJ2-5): SAVISQKPSRDICQRGTSLTIQCQVDSQVTMMFWYRQQPGQSLTLIATANQGSEATYESGFVIDKFPISRPNLTFSTLTVSNMSPEDSSIYLCSVGGGRETQYFGPGTRLLVL.

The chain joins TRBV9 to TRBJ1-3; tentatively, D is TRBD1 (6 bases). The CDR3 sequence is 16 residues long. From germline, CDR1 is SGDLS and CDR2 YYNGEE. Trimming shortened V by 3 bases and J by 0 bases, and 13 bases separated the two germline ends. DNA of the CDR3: TGTGCCAGCAGCGAAATAGAGGACAGCTCTGGAAACACCATATATTTT. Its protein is CASSEIEDSSGNTIYF.

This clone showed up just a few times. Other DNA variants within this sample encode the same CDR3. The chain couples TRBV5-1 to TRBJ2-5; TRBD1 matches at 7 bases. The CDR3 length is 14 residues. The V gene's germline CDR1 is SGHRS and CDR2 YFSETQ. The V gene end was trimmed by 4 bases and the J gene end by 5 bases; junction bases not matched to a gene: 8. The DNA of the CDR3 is TGCGCCAGCAGCCCCGGGACAGCGAGGGAGACCCAGTACTTC. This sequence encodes CASSPGTARETQYF. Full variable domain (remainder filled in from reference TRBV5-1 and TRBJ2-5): KAGVTQTPRYLIKTRGQQVTLSCSPISGHRSVSWYQQTPGQGLQFLFEYFSETQRNKGNFPGRFSGRQFSNSRSEMNVSTLELGDSALYLCASSPGTARETQYFGPGTRLLVL.

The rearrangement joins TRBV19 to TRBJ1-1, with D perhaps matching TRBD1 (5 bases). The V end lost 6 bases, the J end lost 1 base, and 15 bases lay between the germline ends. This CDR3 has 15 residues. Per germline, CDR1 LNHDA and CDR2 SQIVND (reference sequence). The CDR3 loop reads CASRNTGRGNTEAFF. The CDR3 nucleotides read TGTGCCAGTAGGAACACTGGAAGGGGGAACACTGAAGCTTTCTTT.

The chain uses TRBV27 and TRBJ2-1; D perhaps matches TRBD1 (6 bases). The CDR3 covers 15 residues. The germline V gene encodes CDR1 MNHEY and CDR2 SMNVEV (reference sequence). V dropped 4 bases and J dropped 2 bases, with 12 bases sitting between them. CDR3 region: CASSYDRTTYNEQFF. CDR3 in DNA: TGTGCCAGCAGTTACGACAGGACAACCTACAATGAGCAGTTCTTC.

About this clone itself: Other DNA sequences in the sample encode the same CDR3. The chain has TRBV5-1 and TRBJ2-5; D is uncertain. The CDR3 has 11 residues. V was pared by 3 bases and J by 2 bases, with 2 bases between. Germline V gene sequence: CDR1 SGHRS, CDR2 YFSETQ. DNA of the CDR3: TGCGCCAGCAGCTCGCAAGAGACCCAGTACTTC. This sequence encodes CASSSQETQYF.

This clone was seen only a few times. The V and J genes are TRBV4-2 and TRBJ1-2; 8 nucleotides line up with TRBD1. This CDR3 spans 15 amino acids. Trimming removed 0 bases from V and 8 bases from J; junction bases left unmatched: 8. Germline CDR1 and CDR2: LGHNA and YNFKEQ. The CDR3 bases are TGTGCCAGCAGCCAAGAGATGCGGGACAGGACGGGCTACACCTTC. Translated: CASSQEMRDRTGYTF.

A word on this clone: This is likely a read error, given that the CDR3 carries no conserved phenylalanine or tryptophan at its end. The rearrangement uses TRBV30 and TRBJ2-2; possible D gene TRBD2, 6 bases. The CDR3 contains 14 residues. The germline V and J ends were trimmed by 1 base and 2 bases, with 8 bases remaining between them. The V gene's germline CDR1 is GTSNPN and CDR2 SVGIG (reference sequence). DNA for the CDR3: TGTGCCTGGAGTGGCGGGGCTAACACCGGGGAGCTGTTTGTT. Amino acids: CAWSGGANTGELFV.

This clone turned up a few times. CDR3 nucleotides: TGTGCCAGCAGCCCGGGGAACCCGAACACCGGGGAGCTGTTTTTT. Translated: CASSPGNPNTGELFF. The J gene is TRBJ2-2, the V gene TRBV7-9; D might be TRBD2 (5 bases). Trimming took off 5 bases at V and 0 bases at J, with 10 bases between the two ends. Germline V CDR1 and CDR2: SEHNR, FQNEAQ (reference sequence). The length of the CDR3 is 15 residues.

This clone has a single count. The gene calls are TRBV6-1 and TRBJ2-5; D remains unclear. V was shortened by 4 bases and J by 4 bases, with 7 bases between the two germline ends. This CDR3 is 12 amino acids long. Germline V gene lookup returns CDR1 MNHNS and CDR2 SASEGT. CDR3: CASSGDSETQYF. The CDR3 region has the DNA TGTGCCAGCAGTGGAGACTCAGAGACCCAGTACTTC.

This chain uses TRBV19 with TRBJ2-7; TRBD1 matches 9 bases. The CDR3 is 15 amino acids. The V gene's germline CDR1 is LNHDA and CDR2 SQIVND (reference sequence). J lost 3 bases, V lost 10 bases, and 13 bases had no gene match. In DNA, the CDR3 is TGTGCCACACGCTCGGGGACAGGGTTCGACTACGAGCAGTACTTC. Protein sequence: CATRSGTGFDYEQYF.

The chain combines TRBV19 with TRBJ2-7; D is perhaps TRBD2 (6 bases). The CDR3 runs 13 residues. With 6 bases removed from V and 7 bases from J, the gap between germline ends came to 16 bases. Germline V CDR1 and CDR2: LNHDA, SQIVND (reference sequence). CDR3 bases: TGTGCCAGTAGCGTCGCGGGGTTCGGAGAGCAGTACTTC. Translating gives CASSVAGFGEQYF.

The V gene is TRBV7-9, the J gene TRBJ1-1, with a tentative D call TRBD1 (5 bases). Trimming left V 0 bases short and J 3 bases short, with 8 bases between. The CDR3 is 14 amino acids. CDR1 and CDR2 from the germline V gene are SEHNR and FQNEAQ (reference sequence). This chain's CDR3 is CASSLAGADTEAFF. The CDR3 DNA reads TGTGCCAGCAGCTTAGCAGGGGCTGACACTGAAGCTTTCTTT.

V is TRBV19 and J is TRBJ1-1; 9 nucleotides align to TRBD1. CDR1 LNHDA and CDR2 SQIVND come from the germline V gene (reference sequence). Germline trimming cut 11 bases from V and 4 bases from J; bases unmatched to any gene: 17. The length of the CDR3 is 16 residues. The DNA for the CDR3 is TGTGCCGCCAAGCCCTGGGACAGGGTACGAGTCACTGAAGCTTTCTTT. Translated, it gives CAAKPWDRVRVTEAFF.

For the CDR3, the DNA is TGTGCCAGCAGTCTTAGACAGTCTTCCTACGAGCAGTACTTC. Residues: CASSLRQSSYEQYF. The V call is TRBV7-9, the J call TRBJ2-7, with TRBD1 as a possible D gene (5 bases). Trimming left V 6 bases short and J 1 base short, with 13 bases between. Germline V gene lookup returns CDR1 SEHNR and CDR2 FQNEAQ (reference sequence). This CDR3 region has 14 residues.

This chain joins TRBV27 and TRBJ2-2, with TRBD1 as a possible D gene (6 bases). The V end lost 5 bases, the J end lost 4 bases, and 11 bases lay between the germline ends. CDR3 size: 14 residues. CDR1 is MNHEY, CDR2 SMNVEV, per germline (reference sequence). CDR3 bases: TGTGCCAGCAGTCGGACAGCTTTCACCGGGGAGCTGTTTTTT. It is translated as CASSRTAFTGELFF.

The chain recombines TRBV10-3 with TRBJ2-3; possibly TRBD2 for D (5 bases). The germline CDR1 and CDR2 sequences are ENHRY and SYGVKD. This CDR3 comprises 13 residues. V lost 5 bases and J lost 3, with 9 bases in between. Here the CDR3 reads CAISFLATDTQYF. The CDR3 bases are TGTGCCATCAGTTTTCTAGCAACAGATACGCAGTATTTT.

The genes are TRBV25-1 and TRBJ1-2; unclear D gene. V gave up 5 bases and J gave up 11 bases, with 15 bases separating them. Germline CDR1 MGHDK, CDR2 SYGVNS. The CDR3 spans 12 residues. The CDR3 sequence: CASSYSAGGYTF. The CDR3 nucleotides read TGTGCCAGCAGTTACAGTGCCGGAGGGTACACCTTC.

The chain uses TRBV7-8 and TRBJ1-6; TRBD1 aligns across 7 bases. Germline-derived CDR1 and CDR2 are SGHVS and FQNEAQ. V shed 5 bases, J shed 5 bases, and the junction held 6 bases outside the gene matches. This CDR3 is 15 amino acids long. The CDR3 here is CASSLGGANNSPLHF. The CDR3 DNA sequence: TGTGCCAGCAGCCTAGGGGGCGCGAATAATTCACCCCTCCACTTT.

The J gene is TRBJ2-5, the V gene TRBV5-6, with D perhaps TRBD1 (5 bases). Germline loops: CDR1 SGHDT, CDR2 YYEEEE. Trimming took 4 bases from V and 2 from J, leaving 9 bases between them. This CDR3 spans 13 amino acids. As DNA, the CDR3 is TGTGCCAGCAGCGGGGCGAGACAAGAGACCCAGTACTTC. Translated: CASSGARQETQYF.

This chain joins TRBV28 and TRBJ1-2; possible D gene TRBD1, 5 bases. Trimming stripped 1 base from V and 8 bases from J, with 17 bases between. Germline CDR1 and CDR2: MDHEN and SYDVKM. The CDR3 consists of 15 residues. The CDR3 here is CASSLSRQSPQGYTF. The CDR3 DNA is TGTGCCAGCAGTTTATCCCGACAGAGCCCGCAGGGCTACACCTTC.